What follows describes a single TCR beta chain. The antigen is undetermined. The data were produced by immunoSEQ multiplex PCR, yet TCRdb's version contains in-frame clones alone and is incomplete. The sample shows around 1.5 million clones, roughly 98% of them seen only once. The data derive from a study of shared clonotypes between healthy human individuals. Study results and limitations: The four-donor shared clonotypes exceeded non-shared clonotypes in generation probability, with non-shared ones scoring lower. Sorted-subset sequencing, rarefaction showed, was incomplete despite large depth.

This CDR3 comprises 16 residues. From germline, CDR1 is SGHNT and CDR2 YYREEE (reference sequence). J lost 2 bases, V lost 4 bases, and 3 bases had no gene match. The source material was naive CD4+ T cells sorted from blood. Subset reported: CD45RA+ positively selected. This chain joins TRBV5-4 and TRBJ2-1, with TRBD2 matching over 13 bases. The sequence was obtained from a young man in good health. The CDR3 nucleotides are TGTGCCAGCAGCCCGGGACTAGCGGGGACCTACAATGAGCAGTTCTTC. Its translation: CASSPGLAGTYNEQFF.